Listed below are T cell receptor beta chains from one sample, sequenced in a study of Graves' ophthalmopathy and Graves' hyperthyroidism. A single record per CDR3 protein comes from TCRdb applying MiXCR to the multiplex PCR reads. The table lists a few hundred thousand distinct CDR3 sequences, roughly 14% of them singletons. The sample was peripheral blood. The receptors originated from a woman under 30 with stable Graves' hyperthyroidism. The CDR3 runs from the conserved cysteine through the conserved F or W. The D gene is left open where the match is weak. Where a row states a size, it is once, few, many or the class of an expanded clone; other rows omit it.

>NA|many|TRBJ2-7|TRBV6-5
CASSYDSRRSYEQYF
TGTGCCAGCAGTTATGACAGCCGAAGGTCCTACGAGCAGTACTTC
>NA|NA|TRBJ2-5|TRBV29-1
CSVDRQGQETQYF
TGCAGCGTTGATCGCCAGGGGCAAGAGACCCAGTACTTC
>NA|many|TRBJ2-7|TRBV24-1
CATSDPKTGHYEQYF
TGTGCCACCAGTGATCCTAAGACAGGCCACTACGAGCAGTACTTC
>NA|NA|TRBJ1-5|TRBV4-1
CASSQEDSGPRNQPQHF
TGCGCCAGCAGCCAAGAGGATTCGGGCCCCCGCAATCAGCCCCAGCATTTT
>NA|few|TRBJ1-1|TRBV10-3
CAITQAGGTEAFF
TGTGCCATCACCCAAGCCGGGGGCACTGAAGCTTTCTTT
>NA|many|TRBJ1-2|TRBV4-1
CASSQVVTGRVGYTF
TGCGCCAGCAGCCAAGTTGTCACAGGGAGAGTTGGCTACACCTTC
>NA|NA|TRBJ2-7|TRBV28
CASSLVGTEYEQYF
TGTGCCAGCAGTTTAGTAGGGACGGAATACGAGCAGTACTTC
>NA|many|TRBJ1-1|TRBV5-1
CASRRQDGNTEAFF
TGCGCCAGCAGGAGACAGGACGGGAACACTGAAGCTTTCTTT
>TRBD1|many|TRBJ1-1|TRBV12-3/TRBV12-4
CASTEDRANTEAFF
TGTGCCAGCACCGAGGACAGGGCGAACACTGAAGCTTTCTTT
>TRBD1|many|TRBJ2-2|TRBV2
CATHGDRATGELFF
TGTGCCACCCACGGGGACAGGGCCACCGGGGAGCTGTTTTTT
>TRBD2|NA|TRBJ2-4|TRBV5-1
CASSLRSSGGDQYF
TGCGCCAGCAGCTTAAGGTCTAGCGGGGGGGATCAGTACTTC
>NA|once|TRBJ2-5|TRBV28
CASSLRQRGRAETQYF
TGTGCCAGCAGTTTACGACAGAGGGGGAGGGCAGAGACCCAGTACTTC
>NA|NA|TRBJ2-5|TRBV12-3/TRBV12-4
CASTPQKGETQYF
TGTGCCAGCACCCCCCAAAAGGGAGAGACCCAGTACTTC
>TRBD1|many|TRBJ2-7|TRBV12-3/TRBV12-4
CASSPGTGDYEQYF
TGTGCCAGCAGTCCCGGGACAGGGGACTACGAGCAGTACTTC
>NA|NA|TRBJ2-7|TRBV5-1
CASSLEVPLPPYEQYF
TGCGCCAGCAGCTTGGAGGTGCCCTTGCCCCCCTACGAGCAGTACTTC
>NA|NA|TRBJ2-5|TRBV3-1
CASSQLRDPRYF
TGTGCCAGCAGCCAGCTTCGGGACCCCCGGTACTTC
>NA|many|TRBJ2-4|TRBV12-3/TRBV12-4
CASSDRAKNIQYF
TGTGCCAGCAGCGACAGGGCCAAAAACATTCAGTACTTC
>NA|many|TRBJ2-2|TRBV11-1
CASSFSGVAANTGELFF
TGTGCCAGCAGCTTCTCAGGGGTTGCAGCGAACACCGGGGAGCTGTTTTTT
>NA|many|TRBJ2-7|TRBV5-1
CASSLWGLQPDEQYF
TGCGCCAGCAGCTTGTGGGGACTCCAACCCGACGAGCAGTACTTC
>NA|many|TRBJ1-1|TRBV2
CASRGGPRQNLPGEAEAFF
TGTGCCAGCCGTGGAGGCCCCCGTCAGAACCTGCCTGGCGAGGCTGAAGCTTTCTTT
>NA|many|TRBJ2-7|TRBV7-9
CASSSGVDYEQYF
TGTGCCAGCAGCTCCGGGGTAGACTACGAGCAGTACTTC
>NA|NA|TRBJ2-5|TRBV9
CASSVAVTAQETQYF
TGTGCCAGCAGCGTGGCGGTGACAGCCCAAGAGACCCAGTACTTC
>TRBD2|few|TRBJ2-4|TRBV3-1
CASSQVAASGVLGAKNIQYF
TGTGCCAGCAGCCAAGTTGCGGCTAGCGGGGTTCTAGGGGCCAAAAACATTCAGTACTTC
>TRBD2|NA|TRBJ2-4|TRBV20-1
CSARVLAGGFSAKNIQYF
TGCAGTGCTAGAGTACTAGCGGGGGGATTTTCGGCCAAAAACATTCAGTACTTC
>NA|NA|TRBJ2-5|TRBV7-2
CASSFWGLDRETQYF
TGTGCCAGCAGCTTTTGGGGATTAGATAGAGAGACCCAGTACTTC
>NA|NA|TRBJ2-2|TRBV9
CASRMNSGGELFF
TGTGCCAGCAGGATGAACAGTGGCGGGGAGCTGTTTTTT
>NA|many|TRBJ2-5|TRBV11-3
CASSHSRGFRETQYF
TGTGCCAGCAGCCACTCGAGGGGTTTTAGAGAGACCCAGTACTTC
>NA|many|TRBJ1-1|TRBV2
CASQGTAEAFF
TGTGCCAGCCAGGGGACCGCTGAAGCTTTCTTT
>NA|many|TRBJ1-1|TRBV6-5
CASLGWNTEAFF
TGTGCCAGCCTTGGGTGGAACACTGAAGCTTTCTTT
>TRBD1|NA|TRBJ1-2|TRBV6-5
CAGSYGQGGGYGYTF
TGTGCCGGCAGTTACGGACAGGGGGGCGGCTATGGCTACACCTTC
>NA|many|TRBJ2-5|TRBV19
CASGRNGETQYF
TGTGCCAGTGGCAGAAACGGAGAGACCCAGTACTTC
>NA|many|TRBJ2-5|TRBV20-1
CSASEGGGTQYF
TGCAGTGCTAGCGAGGGGGGAGGGACCCAGTACTTC
>NA|NA|TRBJ1-1|TRBV3-1
CASSQPGAGYTEAFF
TGTGCCAGCAGCCAACCAGGCGCGGGTTATACTGAAGCTTTCTTT
>TRBD1|many|TRBJ2-7|TRBV6-1
CASSVDRGGYEQYF
TGTGCCAGCAGTGTGGACAGGGGAGGCTACGAGCAGTACTTC
>NA|many|TRBJ1-5|TRBV27
CASKRGAFSNQPQHF
TGTGCCAGCAAGCGTGGGGCATTTAGCAATCAGCCCCAGCATTTT
>TRBD1|many|TRBJ1-2|TRBV6-2/TRBV6-3
CASSYKVGQGSFNYGYTF
TGTGCCAGCAGTTACAAGGTCGGACAGGGAAGTTTTAACTATGGCTACACCTTC
>TRBD2|many|TRBJ2-5|TRBV7-9
CASSYGGGPGEETQYF
TGTGCCAGCAGCTACGGCGGGGGGCCGGGGGAAGAGACCCAGTACTTC
>TRBD1|NA|TRBJ1-2|TRBV4-2
CASSPSETGAPYGYTF
TGTGCCAGCAGCCCAAGCGAAACAGGGGCGCCCTATGGCTACACCTTC
>NA|NA|TRBJ1-1|TRBV6-1
CASRSDRLTEAFF
TGTGCCAGCAGGTCCGATAGGCTGACTGAAGCTTTCTTT
>NA|many|TRBJ1-1|TRBV2
CASGPGGQGNTEAFF
TGTGCCAGCGGACCGGGTGGGCAGGGGAACACTGAAGCTTTCTTT
>TRBD1|NA|TRBJ1-2|TRBV6-5
CASSHFGQGDGYTF
TGTGCCAGCAGTCACTTTGGACAGGGGGATGGCTACACCTTC